This note documents a single T cell receptor beta chain sequence. Its target is unknown. The CDR3 is made up of 17 amino acids. Trimming removed 5 bases from V and 0 bases from J, with 14 bases in between. The germline V gene has CDR1 SGHAT and CDR2 FQNNGV. Some clones are missing from TCRdb's copy, which holds only in-frame ones; the method was immunoSEQ multiplex PCR. The data contain 300,000 to 400,000 clones, 86% of them singletons. Regarding treatment: roughly 20 received Ad26.COV2.S at low or high dose, single or two shots; roughly five received placebo; per-sample allocation not given. Sampling occurred on day 63 after the first vaccine or placebo injection. The entry originates in a study of Ad26.COV2.S vaccination and SARS-CoV-2 variants. Points from the study as a whole: Recipients given vaccine exceeded placebo recipients in spike-specific TCR breadth.

Material: peripheral blood, obtained in a trial of Ad26.COV2.S vaccine versus placebo. The TCR originated in a person aged 18-60 years who received the Ad26.COV2.S COVID-19 vaccine or a placebo. The J gene is TRBJ2-6, the V gene TRBV11-2; a possible D gene is TRBD1 (5 bases). CDR3 sequence reads: CASSHPGHRSGANVLTF. In DNA, the CDR3 is TGTGCCAGCAGCCACCCCGGACACCGCTCTGGGGCCAACGTCCTGACTTTC.